This paragraph reports one T cell receptor (beta chain). This record belongs to a study of blood T cells in healthy people across ages. CDR1 and CDR2 from the germline V gene are LGHNA and YSLEER. This CDR3 has 15 residues. V was shortened by 4 bases and J by 2 bases, with 14 bases between the two germline ends. Primers used in a second PCR of about 6 to 11 cycles were a sample-barcoded 5' primer and a J-beta primer mix. TCRdb re-called the 5' RACE reads through MiXCR, storing one row per CDR3 protein. This table has about 1.8 million distinct CDR3 sequences, about 50% appearing once. Sequenced input: blood. The V call is TRBV4-3, the J call TRBJ1-1, with D possibly matching TRBD1 (5 bases). The source is a woman aged 40 to 50 in good health. This CDR3 reads CASSPRPGDNTEAFF. The CDR3, as DNA: TGCGCCAGCAGCCCACGCCCCGGGGACAACACTGAAGCTTTCTTT.